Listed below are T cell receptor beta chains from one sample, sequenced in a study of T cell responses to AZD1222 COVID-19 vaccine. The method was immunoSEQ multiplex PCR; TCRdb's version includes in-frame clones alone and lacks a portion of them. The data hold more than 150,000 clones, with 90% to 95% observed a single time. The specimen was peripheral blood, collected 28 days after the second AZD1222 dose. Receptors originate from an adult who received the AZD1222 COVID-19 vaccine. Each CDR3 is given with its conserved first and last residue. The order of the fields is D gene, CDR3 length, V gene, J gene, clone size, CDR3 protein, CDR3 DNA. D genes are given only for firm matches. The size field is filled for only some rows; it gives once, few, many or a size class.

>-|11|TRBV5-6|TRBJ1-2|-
CASSLSGVVTF
TGTGCCAGCAGCTTGTCAGGCGTTGTCACCTTC
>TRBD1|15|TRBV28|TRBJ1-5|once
CASSQLDRAYQPQHF
TGTGCCAGCAGCCAACTAGACAGGGCTTATCAGCCCCAGCATTTT
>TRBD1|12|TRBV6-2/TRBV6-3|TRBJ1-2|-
CASSMTGAGYTF
TGTGCCAGCAGTATGACAGGGGCCGGCTACACCTTC
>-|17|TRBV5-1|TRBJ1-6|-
CASSWPPGAGNNSPLHF
TGCGCCAGCAGCTGGCCCCCGGGAGCAGGTAATAATTCACCCCTCCACTTT
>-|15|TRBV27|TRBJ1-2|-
CASSLTGRSNYGYTF
TGTGCCAGCAGTCTCACAGGGCGCTCCAACTATGGCTACACCTTC
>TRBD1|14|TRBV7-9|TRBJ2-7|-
CASSWGTGDYEQYF
TGTGCCAGCAGTTGGGGGACAGGAGACTACGAGCAGTACTTC
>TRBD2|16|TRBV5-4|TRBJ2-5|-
CASSIRTSGAGETQYF
TGTGCCAGCAGCATACGGACTAGCGGGGCGGGAGAGACCCAGTACTTC
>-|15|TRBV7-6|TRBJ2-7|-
CASSPRGGGRNEQYF
TGTGCCAGCAGCCCCCGGGGCGGGGGCCGCAACGAGCAGTACTTC
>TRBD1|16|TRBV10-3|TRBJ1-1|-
CAISALGTGVYTEAFF
TGTGCCATCAGTGCACTCGGGACAGGGGTCTACACTGAAGCTTTCTTT
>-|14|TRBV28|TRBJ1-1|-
CASRRQLLNTEAFF
TGTGCCAGCAGGAGACAGCTACTGAACACTGAAGCTTTCTTT
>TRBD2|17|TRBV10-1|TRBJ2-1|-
CASSDSGLAASYNEQFF
TGCGCCAGCAGTGACTCCGGACTAGCGGCCTCCTACAATGAGCAGTTCTTC
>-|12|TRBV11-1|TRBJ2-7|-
CASSPYQYEQYF
TGTGCCAGCAGCCCCTACCAATACGAGCAGTACTTC
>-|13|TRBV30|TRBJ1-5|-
CAWSDGVDQPQHF
TGTGCCTGGAGTGATGGGGTCGATCAGCCCCAGCATTTT
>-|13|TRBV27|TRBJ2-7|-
CASRGLDSYEQYF
TGTGCCAGCCGAGGACTGGACTCCTACGAGCAGTACTTC
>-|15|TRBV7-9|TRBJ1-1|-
CASSLPTGRRPEAFF
TGTGCCAGCAGCTTACCTACTGGGAGGCGACCTGAAGCTTTCTTT
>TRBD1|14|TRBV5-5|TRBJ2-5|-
CASSKGQPQETQYF
TGTGCCAGCAGTAAGGGACAGCCTCAAGAGACCCAGTACTTC
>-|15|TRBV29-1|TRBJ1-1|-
CSALGSGEPNTEAFF
TGCAGCGCTTTGGGGAGCGGAGAACCTAACACTGAAGCTTTCTTT
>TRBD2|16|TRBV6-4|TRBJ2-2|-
CASSDRSSGEGGELFF
TGTGCCAGCAGTGACAGGTCTAGCGGTGAGGGGGGGGAGCTGTTTTTT
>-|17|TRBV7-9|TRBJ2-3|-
CASSLAKGVWRTDTQYF
TGTGCCAGCAGCTTAGCTAAGGGGGTTTGGCGAACAGATACGCAGTATTTT
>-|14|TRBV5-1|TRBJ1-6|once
CASSLGGGASPLHF
TGCGCCAGCAGCTTGGGAGGGGGGGCGTCACCCCTCCACTTT
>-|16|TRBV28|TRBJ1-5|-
CASMMTAQGRNQPQHF
TGTGCCAGCATGATGACGGCCCAGGGGCGCAATCAGCCCCAGCATTTT
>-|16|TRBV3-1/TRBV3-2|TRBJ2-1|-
CASSQVAGVDNNEQFF
TGTGCCAGCAGCCAAGTGGCAGGGGTAGATAACAATGAGCAGTTCTTC
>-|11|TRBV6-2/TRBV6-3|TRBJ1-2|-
CASSSWNGYTF
TGTGCCAGCAGTTCCTGGAATGGCTACACCTTC
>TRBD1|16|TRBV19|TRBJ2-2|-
CASSIMGQGDSGELFF
TGTGCCAGTAGTATAATGGGACAGGGGGATTCCGGGGAGCTGTTTTTT
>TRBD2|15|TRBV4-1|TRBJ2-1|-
CASSQFSGLNNEQFF
TGCGCCAGCAGCCAATTTAGCGGGCTAAACAATGAGCAGTTCTTC
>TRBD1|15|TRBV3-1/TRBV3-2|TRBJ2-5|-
CASSRDRGNEETQYF
TGTGCCAGCAGCCGGGACAGAGGGAACGAAGAGACCCAGTACTTC
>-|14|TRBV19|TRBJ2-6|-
CASTQGSGANVLTF
TGTGCCAGTACACAGGGTTCTGGGGCCAACGTCCTGACTTTC
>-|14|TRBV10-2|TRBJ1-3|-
CASRETGHGNTIYF
TGCGCCAGCAGGGAAACAGGGCATGGAAACACCATATATTTT
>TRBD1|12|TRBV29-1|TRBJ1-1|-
CSGGQVDTEAFF
TGCAGCGGCGGACAGGTGGACACTGAAGCTTTCTTT
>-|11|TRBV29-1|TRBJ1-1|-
CSVDTQQAAFF
TGCAGCGTTGATACCCAACAGGCGGCTTTCTTT
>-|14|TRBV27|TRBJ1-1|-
CASSQAGGNTEAFF
TGTGCCAGCAGTCAGGCCGGGGGGAACACTGAAGCTTTCTTT
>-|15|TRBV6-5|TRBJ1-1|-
CASSYWYGKKAEAFF
TGTGCCAGCAGTTACTGGTACGGGAAGAAGGCTGAAGCTTTCTTT
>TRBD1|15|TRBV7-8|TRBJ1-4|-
CASSSRDREDEKLFF
TGTGCCAGCAGCTCCCGGGACAGGGAGGATGAAAAACTGTTTTTT
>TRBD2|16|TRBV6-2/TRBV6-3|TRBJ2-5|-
CASSYGTSADRETQYF
TGTGCCAGCAGTTATGGGACTAGCGCGGACAGAGAGACCCAGTACTTC
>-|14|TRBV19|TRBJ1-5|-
CASSIVAGDQPQHF
TGTGCCAGTAGTATAGTGGCAGGGGATCAGCCCCAGCATTTT
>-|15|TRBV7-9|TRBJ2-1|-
CASSPPGDTLQEQFF
TGTGCCAGCAGCCCCCCCGGGGACACCCTTCAAGAGCAGTTCTTC
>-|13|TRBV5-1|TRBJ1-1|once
CASSLGTSTEAFF
TGCGCCAGCAGCTTGGGAACAAGCACTGAAGCTTTCTTT
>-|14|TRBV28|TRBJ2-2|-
CASSPDSNTGELFF
TGTGCCAGCAGTCCAGACAGTAACACCGGGGAGCTGTTTTTT
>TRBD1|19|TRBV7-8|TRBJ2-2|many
CASSISGTGNPFVQGELFF
TGTGCCAGCAGCATCTCCGGGACAGGGAACCCCTTTGTACAGGGGGAGCTGTTTTTT
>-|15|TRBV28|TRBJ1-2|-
CASSLQRAGGSGYTF
TGTGCCAGCAGTTTACAACGGGCGGGGGGCTCGGGCTACACCTTC
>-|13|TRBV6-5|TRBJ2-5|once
CASSYSTRETQYF
TGTGCCAGCAGTTACTCGACTAGGGAGACCCAGTACTTC
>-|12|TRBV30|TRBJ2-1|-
CACSRGLGEQFF
TGTGCCTGTTCGAGGGGGTTGGGGGAGCAGTTCTTC
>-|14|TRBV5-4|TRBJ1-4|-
CASSLGGQNEKLFF
TGTGCCAGCAGCTTGGGCGGACAGAATGAAAAACTGTTTTTT
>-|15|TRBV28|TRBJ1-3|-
CASRAIQGLGNTIYF
TGTGCCAGCAGAGCCATACAGGGACTCGGAAACACCATATATTTT
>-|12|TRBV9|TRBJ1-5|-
CASRCLNQPQHF
TGTGCCAGCCGGTGTTTGAATCAGCCCCAGCATTTT
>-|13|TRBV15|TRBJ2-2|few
CATSKLSTGELFF
TGTGCCACCAGCAAGTTGAGCACCGGGGAGCTGTTTTTT
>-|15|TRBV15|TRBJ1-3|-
CATSRDFGAGNTIYF
TGTGCCACCAGCAGAGATTTCGGGGCTGGAAACACCATATATTTT
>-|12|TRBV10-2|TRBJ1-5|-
CASSDRPQPQHF
TGCGCCAGCAGTGATCGCCCGCAGCCCCAGCATTTT
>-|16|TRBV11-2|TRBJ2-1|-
CASSLAGASFYNEQFF
TGTGCCAGCAGCTTAGCCGGGGCAAGCTTCTACAATGAGCAGTTCTTC
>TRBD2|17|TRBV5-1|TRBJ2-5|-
CASSLLPLAGGQETQYF
TGCGCCAGCAGCTTACTACCTTTAGCGGGGGGGCAAGAGACCCAGTACTTC
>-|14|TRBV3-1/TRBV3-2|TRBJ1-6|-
CASSQRGTDSPLHF
TGTGCCAGCAGCCAAAGGGGTACGGATTCACCCCTCCACTTT
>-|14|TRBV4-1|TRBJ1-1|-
CASKSTFMNTEAFF
TGCGCCAGCAAAAGCACCTTCATGAACACTGAAGCTTTCTTT
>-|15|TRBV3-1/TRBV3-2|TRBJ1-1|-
CASSLGVAMNTEAFF
TGTGCCAGCAGCCTTGGTGTCGCCATGAACACTGAAGCTTTCTTT
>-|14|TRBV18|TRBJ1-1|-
CASSPKGLNTEAFF
TGTGCCAGCTCACCAAAGGGACTGAACACTGAAGCTTTCTTT
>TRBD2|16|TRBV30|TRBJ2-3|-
CAWSGEAGGGTDTQYF
TGTGCCTGGAGTGGGGAGGCGGGAGGGGGCACAGATACGCAGTATTTT
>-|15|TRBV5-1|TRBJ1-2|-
CASSPVSGGSRGYTF
TGCGCCAGCAGCCCCGTTTCGGGGGGAAGTCGAGGCTACACCTTC